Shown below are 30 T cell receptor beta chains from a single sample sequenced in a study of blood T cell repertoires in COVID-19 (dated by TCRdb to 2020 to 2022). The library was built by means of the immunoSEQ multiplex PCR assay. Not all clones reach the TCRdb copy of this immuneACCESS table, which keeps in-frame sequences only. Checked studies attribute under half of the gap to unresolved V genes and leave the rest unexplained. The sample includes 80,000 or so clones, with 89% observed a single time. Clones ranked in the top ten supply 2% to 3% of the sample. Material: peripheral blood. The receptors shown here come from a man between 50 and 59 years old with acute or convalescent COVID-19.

The CDR3 region is CASSEVRAGIGRSYNEQFF. DNA for the CDR3: TGTGCCAGCAGTGAAGTAAGAGCGGGGATTGGCCGGAGCTACAATGAGCAGTTCTTC. This chain joins TRBV6-1 and TRBJ2-1; 7 positions match TRBD2. Germline V gene data show CDR1 as MNHNS and CDR2 as SASEGT. Germline trimming cut 1 base from V and 3 bases from J; bases unmatched to any gene: 15. The CDR3 consists of 19 residues.

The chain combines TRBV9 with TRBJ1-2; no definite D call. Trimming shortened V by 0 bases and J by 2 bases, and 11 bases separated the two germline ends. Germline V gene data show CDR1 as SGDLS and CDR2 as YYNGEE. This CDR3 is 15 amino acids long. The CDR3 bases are TGTGCCAGCAGCGTAGGGGCGGGAATCAACTATGGCTACACCTTC. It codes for CASSVGAGINYGYTF.

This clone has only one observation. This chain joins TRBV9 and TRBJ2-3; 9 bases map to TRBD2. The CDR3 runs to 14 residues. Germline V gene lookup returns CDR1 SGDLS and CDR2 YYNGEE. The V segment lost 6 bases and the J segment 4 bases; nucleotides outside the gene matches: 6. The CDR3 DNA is TGTGCCAGCACCACGGGACTAGCCTCAGATACGCAGTATTTT. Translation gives CASTTGLASDTQYF. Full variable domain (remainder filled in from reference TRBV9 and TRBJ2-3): DSGVTQTPKHLITATGQRVTLRCSPRSGDLSVYWYQQSLDQGLQFLIQYYNGEERAKGNILERFSAQQFPDLHSELNLSSLELGDSALYFCASTTGLASDTQYFGPGTRLTVL.

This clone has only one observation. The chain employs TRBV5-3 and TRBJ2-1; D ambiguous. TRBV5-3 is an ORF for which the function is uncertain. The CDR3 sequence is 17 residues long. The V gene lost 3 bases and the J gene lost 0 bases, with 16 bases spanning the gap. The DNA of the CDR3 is TGTGCCAGAAGCTGCCCCGGCGGCCGGAACTCCTACAATGAGCAGTTCTTC. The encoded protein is CARSCPGGRNSYNEQFF.

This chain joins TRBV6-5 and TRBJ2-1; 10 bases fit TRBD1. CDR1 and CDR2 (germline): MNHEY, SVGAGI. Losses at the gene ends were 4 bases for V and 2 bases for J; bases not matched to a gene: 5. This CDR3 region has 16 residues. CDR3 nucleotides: TGTGCCAGCAGTTCCGGGACAGGGGCCCCCTACAATGAGCAGTTCTTC. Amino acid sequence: CASSSGTGAPYNEQFF.

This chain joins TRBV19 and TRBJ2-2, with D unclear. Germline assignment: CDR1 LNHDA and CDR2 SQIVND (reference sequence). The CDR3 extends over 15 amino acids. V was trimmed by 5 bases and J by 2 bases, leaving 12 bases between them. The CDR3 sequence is CASSPLGGNTGELFF. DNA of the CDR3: TGTGCCAGTAGTCCCTTAGGCGGAAACACCGGGGAGCTGTTTTTT.

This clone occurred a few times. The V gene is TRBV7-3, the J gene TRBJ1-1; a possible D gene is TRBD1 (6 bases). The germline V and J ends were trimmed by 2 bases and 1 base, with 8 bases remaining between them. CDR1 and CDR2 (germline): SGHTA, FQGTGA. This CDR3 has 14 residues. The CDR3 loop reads CASSLLGGNTEAFF. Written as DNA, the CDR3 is TGTGCCAGCAGCTTATTAGGGGGGAACACTGAAGCTTTCTTT.

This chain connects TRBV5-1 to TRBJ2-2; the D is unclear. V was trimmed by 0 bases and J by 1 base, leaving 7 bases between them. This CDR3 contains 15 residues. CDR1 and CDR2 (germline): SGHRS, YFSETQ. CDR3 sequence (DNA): TGCGCCAGCAGCTTGGCCAGAGGGAACACCGGGGAGCTGTTTTTT. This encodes CASSLARGNTGELFF.

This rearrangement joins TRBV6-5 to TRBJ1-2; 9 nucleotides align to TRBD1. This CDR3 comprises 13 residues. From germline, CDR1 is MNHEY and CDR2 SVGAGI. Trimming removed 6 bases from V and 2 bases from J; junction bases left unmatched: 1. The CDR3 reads CASSGQGNYGYTF. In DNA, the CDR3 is TGTGCCAGCAGCGGACAGGGGAACTATGGCTACACCTTC.

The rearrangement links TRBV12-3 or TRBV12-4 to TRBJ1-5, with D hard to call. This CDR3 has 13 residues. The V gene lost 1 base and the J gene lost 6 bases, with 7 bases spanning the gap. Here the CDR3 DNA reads TGTGCCAGCAGTTTAGGGCAGGTTCAGCCCCAGCATTTT. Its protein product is CASSLGQVQPQHF.

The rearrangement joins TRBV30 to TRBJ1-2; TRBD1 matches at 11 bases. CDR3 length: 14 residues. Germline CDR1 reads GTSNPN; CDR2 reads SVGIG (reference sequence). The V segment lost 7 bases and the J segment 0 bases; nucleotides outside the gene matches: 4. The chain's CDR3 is CASGQGAPNYGYTF. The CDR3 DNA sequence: TGTGCCTCTGGACAGGGGGCTCCTAACTATGGCTACACCTTC.

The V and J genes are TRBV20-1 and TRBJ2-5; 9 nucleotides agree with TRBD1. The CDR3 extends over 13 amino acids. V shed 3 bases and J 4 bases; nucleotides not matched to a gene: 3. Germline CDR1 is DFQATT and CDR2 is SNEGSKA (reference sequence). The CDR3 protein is CSASPGQGETQYF. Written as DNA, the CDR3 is TGCAGTGCTAGTCCGGGACAGGGAGAGACCCAGTACTTC.

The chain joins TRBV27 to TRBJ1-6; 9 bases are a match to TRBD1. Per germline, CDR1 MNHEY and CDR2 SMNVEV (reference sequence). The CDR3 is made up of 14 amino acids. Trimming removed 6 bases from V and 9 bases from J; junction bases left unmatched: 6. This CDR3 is CASSWGQGVSPLHF. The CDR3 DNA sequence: TGTGCCAGCAGCTGGGGACAGGGAGTTTCACCCCTCCACTTT.

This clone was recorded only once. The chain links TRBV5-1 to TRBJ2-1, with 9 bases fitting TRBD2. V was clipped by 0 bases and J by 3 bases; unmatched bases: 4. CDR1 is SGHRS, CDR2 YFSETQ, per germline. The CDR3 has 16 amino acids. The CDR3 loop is CASSLELAGLYNEQFF. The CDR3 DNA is TGCGCCAGCAGCTTGGAGCTAGCGGGACTCTACAATGAGCAGTTCTTC.

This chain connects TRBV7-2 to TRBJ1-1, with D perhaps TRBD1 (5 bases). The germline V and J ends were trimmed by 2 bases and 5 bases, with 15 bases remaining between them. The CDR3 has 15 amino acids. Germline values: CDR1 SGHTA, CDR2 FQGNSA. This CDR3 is CASSLRFGEGTEAFF. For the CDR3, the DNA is TGTGCCAGCAGCTTAAGGTTCGGGGAGGGGACTGAAGCTTTCTTT.

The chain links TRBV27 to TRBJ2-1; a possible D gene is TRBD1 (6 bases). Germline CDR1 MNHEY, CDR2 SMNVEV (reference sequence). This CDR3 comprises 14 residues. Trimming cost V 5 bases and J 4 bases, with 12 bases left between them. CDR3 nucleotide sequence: TGTGCCAGCAGTCCCTCGGGACAATACAATGAGCAGTTCTTC. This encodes CASSPSGQYNEQFF.

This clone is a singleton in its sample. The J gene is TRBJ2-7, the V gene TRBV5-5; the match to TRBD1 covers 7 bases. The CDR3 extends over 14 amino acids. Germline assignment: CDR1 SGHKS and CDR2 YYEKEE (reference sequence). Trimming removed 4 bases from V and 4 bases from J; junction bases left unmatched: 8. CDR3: CASSVTGQQYEQYV. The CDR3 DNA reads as TGTGCCAGCAGCGTGACGGGACAGCAATACGAGCAGTACGTC.

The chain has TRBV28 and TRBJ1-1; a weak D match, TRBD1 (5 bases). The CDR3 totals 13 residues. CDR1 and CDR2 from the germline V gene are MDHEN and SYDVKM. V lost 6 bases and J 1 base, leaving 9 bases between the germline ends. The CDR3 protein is CASSQTGNTEAFF. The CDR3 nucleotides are TGTGCCAGCAGCCAAACAGGGAACACTGAAGCTTTCTTT.

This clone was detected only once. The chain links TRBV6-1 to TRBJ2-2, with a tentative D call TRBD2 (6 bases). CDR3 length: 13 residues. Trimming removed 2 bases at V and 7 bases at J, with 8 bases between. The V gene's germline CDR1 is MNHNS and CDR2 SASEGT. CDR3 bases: TGTGCCAGCAGTGAATGGGGAGGCGGGGAGCTGTTTTTT. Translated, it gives CASSEWGGGELFF.

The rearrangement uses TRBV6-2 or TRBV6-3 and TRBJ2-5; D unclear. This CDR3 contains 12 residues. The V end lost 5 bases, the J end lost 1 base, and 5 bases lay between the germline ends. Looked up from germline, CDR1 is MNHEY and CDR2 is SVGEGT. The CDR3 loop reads CASSNSQETQYF. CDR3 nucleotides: TGTGCCAGCAGTAACAGCCAAGAGACCCAGTACTTC.

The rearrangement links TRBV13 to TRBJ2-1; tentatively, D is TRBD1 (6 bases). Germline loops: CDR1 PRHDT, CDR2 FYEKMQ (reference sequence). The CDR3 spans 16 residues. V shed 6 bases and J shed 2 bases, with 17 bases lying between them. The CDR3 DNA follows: TGTGCCAGCAGGGGAAGGTGGGGGCGGACCTACAATGAGCAGTTCTTC. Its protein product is CASRGRWGRTYNEQFF.

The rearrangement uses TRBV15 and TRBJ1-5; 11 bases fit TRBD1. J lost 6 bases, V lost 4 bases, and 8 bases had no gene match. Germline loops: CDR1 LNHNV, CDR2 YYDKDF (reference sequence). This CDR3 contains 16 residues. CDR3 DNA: TGTGCCACCAGCACAGGACAGGGGGCTAGGGGTCAGCCCCAGCATTTT. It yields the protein CATSTGQGARGQPQHF.

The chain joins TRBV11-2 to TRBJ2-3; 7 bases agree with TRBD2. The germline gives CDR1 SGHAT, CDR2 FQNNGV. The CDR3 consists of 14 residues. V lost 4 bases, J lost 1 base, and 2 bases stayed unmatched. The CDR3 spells CASSWGGGTDTQYF. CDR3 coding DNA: TGTGCCAGCAGCTGGGGAGGGGGCACAGATACGCAGTATTTT. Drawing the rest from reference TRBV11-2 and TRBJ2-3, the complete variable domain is EAGVAQSPRYKIIEKRQSVAFWCNPISGHATLYWYQQILGQGPKLLIQFQNNGVVDDSQLPKDRFSAERLKGVDSTLKIQPAKLEDSAVYLCASSWGGGTDTQYFGPGTRLTVL.

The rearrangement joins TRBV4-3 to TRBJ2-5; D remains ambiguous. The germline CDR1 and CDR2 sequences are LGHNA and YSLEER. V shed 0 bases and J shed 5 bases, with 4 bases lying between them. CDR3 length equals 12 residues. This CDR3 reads CASSQDRETQYF. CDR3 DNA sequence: TGCGCCAGCAGCCAAGATCGGGAGACCCAGTACTTC.

As DNA, the CDR3 is TGTGCCAGTACCCCGGACAGGGGAGCGGATTCACCCCTCCACTTT. This gives the protein CASTPDRGADSPLHF. The rearrangement uses TRBV19 and TRBJ1-6; 9 bases agree with TRBD1. Trimming at V came to 7 bases and at J to 8 bases, leaving 9 bases not matched to a gene. The CDR3 loop spans 15 amino acids. CDR1 is LNHDA, CDR2 SQIVND, per germline (reference sequence).

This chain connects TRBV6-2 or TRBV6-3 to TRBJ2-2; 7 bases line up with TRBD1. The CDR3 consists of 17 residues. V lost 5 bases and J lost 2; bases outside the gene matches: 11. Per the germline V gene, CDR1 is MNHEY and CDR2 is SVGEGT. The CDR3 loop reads CASSASPGTDNTGELFF. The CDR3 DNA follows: TGTGCCAGCAGTGCCTCCCCCGGGACAGATAACACCGGGGAGCTGTTTTTT.

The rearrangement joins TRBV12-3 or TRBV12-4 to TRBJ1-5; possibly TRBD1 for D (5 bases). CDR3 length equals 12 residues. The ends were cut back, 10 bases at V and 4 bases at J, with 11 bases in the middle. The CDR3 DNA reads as TGTGCCACAACCCGGGGGAATCAGCCCCAGCATTTT. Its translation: CATTRGNQPQHF.

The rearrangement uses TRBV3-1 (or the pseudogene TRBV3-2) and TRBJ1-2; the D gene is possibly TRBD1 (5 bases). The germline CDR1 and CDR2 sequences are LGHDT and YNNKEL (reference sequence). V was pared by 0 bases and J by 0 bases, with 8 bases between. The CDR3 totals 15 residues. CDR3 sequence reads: CASSQDWGANYGYTF. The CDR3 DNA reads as TGTGCCAGCAGCCAAGATTGGGGGGCTAACTATGGCTACACCTTC.

CDR3 coding DNA: TGTGCCAGCATCGGCGGGGGGAGCAATGAGCAGTTCTTC. Amino acid sequence: CASIGGGSNEQFF. The V and J genes are TRBV7-9 and TRBJ2-1; TRBD2 aligns across 8 bases. The CDR3 is 13 amino acids. After removal of 7 bases from V and 6 bases from J, the junction contained 5 bases not matched to a gene. From germline, CDR1 is SEHNR and CDR2 FQNEAQ (reference sequence).

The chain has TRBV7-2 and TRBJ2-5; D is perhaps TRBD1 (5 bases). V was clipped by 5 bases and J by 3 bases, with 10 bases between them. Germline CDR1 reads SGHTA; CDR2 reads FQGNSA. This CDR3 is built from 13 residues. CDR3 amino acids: CASSPGQEETQYF. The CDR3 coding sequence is TGTGCCAGCAGCCCCGGACAAGAAGAGACCCAGTACTTC.